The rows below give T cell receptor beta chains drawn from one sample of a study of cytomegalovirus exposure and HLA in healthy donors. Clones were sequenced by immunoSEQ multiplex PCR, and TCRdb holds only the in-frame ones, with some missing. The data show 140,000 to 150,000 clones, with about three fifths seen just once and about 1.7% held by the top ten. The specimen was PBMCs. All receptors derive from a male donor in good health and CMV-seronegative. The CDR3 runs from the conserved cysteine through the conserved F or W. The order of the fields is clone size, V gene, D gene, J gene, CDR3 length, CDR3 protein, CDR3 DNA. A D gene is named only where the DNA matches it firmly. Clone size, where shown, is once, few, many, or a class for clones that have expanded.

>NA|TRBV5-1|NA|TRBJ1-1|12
CASSLEGLDAFF
TGCGCCAGCAGCTTGGAGGGGCTAGATGCTTTCTTT
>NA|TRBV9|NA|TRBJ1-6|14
CASSVRSLDSPLHF
TGTGCCAGCAGCGTGAGATCGTTGGATTCACCCCTCCACTTT
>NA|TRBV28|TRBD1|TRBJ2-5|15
CASRMGQGALETQYF
TGTGCCAGCAGAATGGGACAGGGGGCATTAGAGACCCAGTACTTC
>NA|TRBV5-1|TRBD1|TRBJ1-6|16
CASSLWGQGVDSPLHF
TGCGCCAGCAGCTTGTGGGGACAGGGGGTTGATTCACCCCTCCACTTT
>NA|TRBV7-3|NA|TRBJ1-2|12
CASSTPGGGYTF
TGTGCCAGCAGCACCCCGGGGGGTGGCTACACCTTC
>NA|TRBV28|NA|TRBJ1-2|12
CASKPQLRDYTF
TGTGCCAGCAAACCCCAGCTCCGGGACTACACCTTC
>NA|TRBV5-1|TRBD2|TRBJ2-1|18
CASSSDGGGLGAYNEQFF
TGCGCCAGCAGCTCAGACGGGGGGGGGCTAGGAGCCTACAATGAGCAGTTCTTC
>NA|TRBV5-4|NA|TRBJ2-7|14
CASSFQGPTYEQYF
TGTGCCAGCAGCTTCCAGGGGCCAACCTACGAGCAGTACTTC
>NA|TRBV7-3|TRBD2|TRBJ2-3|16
CASSPLAGSSTDTQYF
TGTGCCAGCAGCCCCCTAGCGGGGAGTTCCACAGATACGCAGTATTTT
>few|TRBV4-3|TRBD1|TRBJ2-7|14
CASSQDRASYEQYF
TGCGCCAGCAGCCAGGACAGGGCCTCTTACGAGCAGTACTTC
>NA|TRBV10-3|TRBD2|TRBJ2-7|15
CAISESSGASYEQYF
TGTGCCATCAGTGAGTCTAGCGGGGCCTCCTACGAGCAGTACTTC
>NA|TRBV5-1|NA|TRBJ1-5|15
CASSPVGGSNQPQHF
TGCGCCAGCAGCCCGGTCGGGGGTAGCAATCAGCCCCAGCATTTT
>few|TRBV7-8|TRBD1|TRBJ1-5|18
CASSSYTPGQLSNQPQHF
TGTGCCAGCAGCTCGTACACGCCGGGACAGCTTTCCAATCAGCCCCAGCATTTT
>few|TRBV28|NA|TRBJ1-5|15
CASRTRDTYYQPQHF
TGTGCCAGCAGAACCCGGGACACATATTATCAGCCCCAGCATTTT
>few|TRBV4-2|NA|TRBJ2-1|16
CASSQARGLGGYEQFF
TGTGCCAGCAGCCAAGCTCGGGGACTCGGAGGGTATGAGCAGTTCTTC
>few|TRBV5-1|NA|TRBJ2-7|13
CASSLGPVYPQYF
TGCGCCAGCAGCTTGGGCCCAGTGTACCCCCAGTACTTC
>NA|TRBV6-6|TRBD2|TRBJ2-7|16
CASSYSFGSGGFEQYF
TGTGCCAGCAGTTACTCGTTTGGCAGCGGGGGGTTCGAGCAGTACTTC
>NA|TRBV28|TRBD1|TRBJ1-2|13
CASRMTGGSGYTF
TGTGCCAGCAGGATGACAGGGGGCTCTGGCTACACCTTC
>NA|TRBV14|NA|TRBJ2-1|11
CASSYGTEQFF
TGTGCCAGCAGTTACGGGACAGAGCAGTTCTTC
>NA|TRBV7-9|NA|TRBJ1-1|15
CASSLWTARNTEAFF
TGTGCCAGCAGCCTGTGGACAGCGAGAAACACTGAAGCTTTCTTT
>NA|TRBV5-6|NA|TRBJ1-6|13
CASSPGFRTPLHF
TGTGCCAGCAGCCCCGGGTTTAGAACACCCCTCCACTTT
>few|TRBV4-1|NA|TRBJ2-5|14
CASSQVANQETQYF
TGCGCCAGCAGCCAAGTAGCCAACCAAGAGACCCAGTACTTC
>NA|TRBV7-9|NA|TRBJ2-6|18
CASSHTKGGDSGANVLTF
TGTGCCAGCAGCCATACAAAGGGGGGGGACTCTGGGGCCAACGTCCTGACTTTC
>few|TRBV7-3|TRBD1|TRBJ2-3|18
CASSLSGTGYDSTDTQYF
TGTGCCAGCAGCTTATCCGGGACAGGGTACGATAGCACAGATACGCAGTATTTT
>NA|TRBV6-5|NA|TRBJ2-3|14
CASSYSGGLDTQYF
TGTGCCAGCAGTTACTCGGGGGGTCTGGATACGCAGTATTTT
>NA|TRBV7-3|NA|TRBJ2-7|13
CASSPPDSYEQYF
TGTGCCAGCAGCCCGCCAGACAGTTACGAGCAGTACTTC
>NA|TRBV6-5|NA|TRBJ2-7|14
CASSYRTGSYEQYF
TGTGCCAGCAGTTACCGAACCGGGAGCTACGAGCAGTACTTC
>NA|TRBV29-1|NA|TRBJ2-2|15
CSVHSGTTNTGELFF
TGCAGCGTTCACTCCGGGACAACAAACACCGGGGAGCTGTTTTTT
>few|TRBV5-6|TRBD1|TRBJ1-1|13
CASSRQGFYEAFF
TGTGCCAGCAGCCGACAGGGGTTTTATGAAGCTTTCTTT
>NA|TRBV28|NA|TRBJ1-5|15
CASSLPGGRDQPQHF
TGTGCCAGCAGCCTACCGGGGGGAAGGGATCAGCCCCAGCATTTT
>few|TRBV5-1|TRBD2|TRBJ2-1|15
CASSPGTSLRIEQFF
TGCGCCAGCAGCCCCGGGACTAGCTTACGAATAGAGCAGTTCTTC
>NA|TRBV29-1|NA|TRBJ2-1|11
CSVEGNNEQFF
TGCAGCGTTGAGGGCAACAATGAGCAGTTCTTC
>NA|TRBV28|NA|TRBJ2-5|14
CASSFSPQQETQYF
TGTGCCAGCAGTTTCTCCCCCCAGCAAGAGACCCAGTACTTC
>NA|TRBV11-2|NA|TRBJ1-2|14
CASSSMAGMNGYTF
TGTGCCAGCAGCTCCATGGCAGGGATGAATGGCTACACCTTC
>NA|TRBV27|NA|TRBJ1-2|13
CASSSPTDYGYTF
TGTGCCAGCAGTTCCCCGACAGATTATGGCTACACCTTC
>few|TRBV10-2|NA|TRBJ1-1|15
CASTGTRPLNTEAFF
TGCGCCAGCACTGGGACACGGCCCTTGAACACTGAAGCTTTCTTT
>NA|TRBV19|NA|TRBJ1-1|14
CASSPQTLNTEAFF
TGTGCCAGTAGTCCCCAGACACTGAACACTGAAGCTTTCTTT
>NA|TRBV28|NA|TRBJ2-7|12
CASGVGGREQYF
TGTGCCAGCGGGGTCGGGGGGCGCGAGCAGTACTTC
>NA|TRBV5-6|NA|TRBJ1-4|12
CASSFTGEKLFF
TGTGCCAGCAGCTTTACAGGGGAAAAACTGTTTTTT
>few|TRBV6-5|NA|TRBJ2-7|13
CASRATATYEQYF
TGTGCCAGCAGGGCTACAGCAACCTACGAGCAGTACTTC
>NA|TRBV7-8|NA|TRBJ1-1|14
CASSLVSTDTEAFF
TGTGCCAGCAGCTTAGTCAGCACAGACACTGAAGCTTTCTTT
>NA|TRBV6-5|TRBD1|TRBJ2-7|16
CASSSLRDRGQGEQYF
TGTGCCAGCAGTTCCCTCCGGGACAGGGGGCAGGGCGAGCAGTACTTC
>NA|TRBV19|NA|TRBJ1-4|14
CASSAPGTNEKLFF
TGTGCCAGTAGTGCCCCAGGGACTAATGAAAAACTGTTTTTT
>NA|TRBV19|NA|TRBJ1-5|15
CASSIGTRGNQPQHF
TGTGCCAGTAGTATAGGGACACGAGGCAATCAGCCCCAGCATTTT
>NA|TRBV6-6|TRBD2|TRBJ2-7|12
CASSYPGGEQYF
TGTGCCAGCAGTTATCCGGGGGGGGAGCAGTACTTC
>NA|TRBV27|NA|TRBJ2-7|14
CASGRDEAPYEQYF
TGTGCCAGCGGCCGCGACGAGGCACCCTACGAGCAGTACTTC
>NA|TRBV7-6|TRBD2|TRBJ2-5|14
CASTRSEGLANGYF
TGTGCCAGCACCCGCTCCGAGGGACTAGCTAATGGGTACTTC
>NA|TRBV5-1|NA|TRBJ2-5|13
CASSERTTGTQYF
TGCGCCAGCAGCGAACGGACTACGGGGACCCAGTACTTC
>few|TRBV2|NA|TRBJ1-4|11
CASREEGWLFF
TGTGCCAGCAGGGAAGAGGGGTGGCTGTTTTTT
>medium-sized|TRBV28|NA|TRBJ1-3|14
CASSSGTLGNTIYF
TGTGCCAGCAGTTCCGGGACACTTGGAAACACCATATATTTT
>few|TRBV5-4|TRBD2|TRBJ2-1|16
CASSFASGASYNEQFF
TGTGCCAGCAGCTTCGCTAGCGGGGCGTCCTACAATGAGCAGTTCTTC
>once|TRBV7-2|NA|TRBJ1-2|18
CASSLFPGTSGDNYGYTF
TGTGCCAGCAGCTTATTTCCGGGGACCTCGGGAGACAACTATGGCTACACCTTC
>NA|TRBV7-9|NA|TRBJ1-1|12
CASGGKNTEAFF
TGTGCCAGCGGGGGGAAGAACACTGAAGCTTTCTTT
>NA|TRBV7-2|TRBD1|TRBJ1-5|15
CASSSETGAGGAQHF
TGTGCCAGCAGCTCAGAGACAGGGGCCGGAGGGGCCCAGCATTTT
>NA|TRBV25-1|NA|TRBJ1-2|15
CASRGRHFGDYGYTF
TGTGCCAGCAGAGGTCGTCATTTCGGGGACTATGGCTACACCTTC
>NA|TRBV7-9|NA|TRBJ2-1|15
CASSLGRGPYNEQFF
TGTGCCAGCAGCTTAGGGCGGGGGCCTTACAATGAGCAGTTCTTC
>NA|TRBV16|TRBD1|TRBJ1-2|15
CASSQFVGQPYGYTF
TGTGCCAGCAGCCAATTTGTGGGACAGCCCTATGGCTACACCTTC
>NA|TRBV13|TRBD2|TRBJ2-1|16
CASSLPASGGHNEQFF
TGTGCCAGCAGCTTACCGGCTAGCGGGGGACACAATGAGCAGTTCTTC
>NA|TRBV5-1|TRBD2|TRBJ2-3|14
CARQSGGRTDTQYF
TGCGCCAGACAGAGCGGGGGGCGTACAGATACGCAGTATTTT